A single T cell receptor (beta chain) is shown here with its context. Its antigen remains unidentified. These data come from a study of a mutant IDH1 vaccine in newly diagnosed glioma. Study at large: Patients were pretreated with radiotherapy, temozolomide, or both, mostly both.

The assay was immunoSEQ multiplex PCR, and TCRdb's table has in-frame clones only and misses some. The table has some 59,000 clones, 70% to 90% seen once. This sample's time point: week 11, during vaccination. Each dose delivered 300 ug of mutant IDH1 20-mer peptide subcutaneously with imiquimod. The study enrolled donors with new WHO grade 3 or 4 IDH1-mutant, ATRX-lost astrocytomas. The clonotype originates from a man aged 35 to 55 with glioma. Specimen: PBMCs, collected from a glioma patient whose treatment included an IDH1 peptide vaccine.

CDR3 nucleotide sequence: TGTGCCAGCAGCTCCCGCCACCCCGAACCGGCTTTCTTT. It is translated as CASSSRHPEPAFF. The chain has TRBV11-2 and TRBJ1-1; D is unresolved. V dropped 4 bases and J dropped 11 bases, with 17 bases sitting between them. The CDR3 has 13 amino acids. Germline CDR1 and CDR2: SGHAT and FQNNGV.